One and the same sample provided the 18 T cell receptor beta chains below, sequenced in a study of cytomegalovirus exposure and HLA in healthy donors (dated by TCRdb to 2017 to 2019). The protocol used for the library was the immunoSEQ multiplex PCR assay. For the multiplex PCR, a mixture combining 60 forward primers for TCR Vbeta segments and 13 reverse primers for TCR Jbeta segments was used. What TCRdb holds here is the immuneACCESS table cut down to in-frame rearrangements. Part of the clones is not present; checked against another copy, under half of the missing clones reflect an unresolved V gene, and the others are unexplained. The sample data list about 140,000 clones, and around 75% of these were observed just once. Of the sample, 1.5% to 2% is held by the ten largest clones. The sequenced sample was PBMCs. The receptors shown here come from a woman aged 25-40 years in good health and CMV-seronegative.

V is TRBV15 and J is TRBJ2-2; D is unclear. Trimming left V 5 bases short and J 5 bases short, with 9 bases between. The length of the CDR3 is 13 residues. Germline CDR1 is LNHNV and CDR2 is YYDKDF (reference sequence). The DNA for the CDR3 is TGTGCCACCAGCGCCATTGCGACCGGGGAGCTGTTTTTT. Translating gives CATSAIATGELFF.

This clone was detected a few times. The chain has TRBV28 and TRBJ1-5, with 9 bases aligning to TRBD1. Per germline, CDR1 MDHEN and CDR2 SYDVKM. V lost 5 bases to trimming and J lost 9 bases; unmatched junction nucleotides: 8. CDR3 length equals 14 residues. This CDR3 reads CASSLGQGAGPQHF. Here the CDR3 DNA reads TGTGCCAGCAGTCTGGGACAGGGTGCTGGGCCCCAGCATTTT.

This clone came up a few times. The chain couples TRBV19 to TRBJ1-1, with TRBD1 as a possible D gene (5 bases). Germline V gene sequence: CDR1 LNHDA, CDR2 SQIVND (reference sequence). The CDR3 sequence is 13 residues long. The germline V and J ends were trimmed by 6 bases and 1 base, with 9 bases remaining between them. CDR3 amino acids: CASRPTANTEAFF. The CDR3 DNA reads TGTGCCAGTAGGCCGACAGCGAACACTGAAGCTTTCTTT. The full variable domain, with the rest looked up from reference TRBV19 and TRBJ1-1, is DGGITQSPKYLFRKEGQNVTLSCEQNLNHDAMYWYRQDPGQGLRLIYYSQIVNDFQKGDIAEGYSVSREKKESFPLTVTSAQKNPTAFYLCASRPTANTEAFFGQGTRLTVV.

Only a few counts were recorded for this clone. The rearrangement links TRBV28 to TRBJ2-7, with 7 bases that match TRBD1. V gave up 7 bases and J gave up 3 bases; unmatched junction bases: 6. Germline values: CDR1 MDHEN, CDR2 SYDVKM. This CDR3 is built from 13 residues. CDR3 amino acids: CASKGTENYEQYV. In DNA form, the CDR3 reads TGTGCCAGCAAAGGGACAGAGAACTACGAGCAGTACGTC.

J is TRBJ1-1 and V is TRBV30, with a tentative D call TRBD1 (5 bases). V lost 5 bases and J 10 bases, leaving 17 bases between the germline ends. Germline-derived CDR1 and CDR2 are GTSNPN and SVGIG (reference sequence). The CDR3 loop spans 12 amino acids. CDR3 sequence (DNA): TGTGCCTGGCGTAGAACAGGAGGGGCAGCTTTCTTT. Protein product: CAWRRTGGAAFF. The variable domain in full, with the rest retrieved from reference TRBV30 and TRBJ1-1, is SQTIHQWPATLVQPVGSPLSLECTVEGTSNPNLYWYRQAAGRGLQLLFYSVGIGQISSEVPQNLSASRPQDRQFILSSKKLLLSDSGFYLCAWRRTGGAAFFGQGTRLTVV.

The V call is TRBV6-1, the J call TRBJ2-5; D is perhaps TRBD2 (6 bases). Germline V lookup: CDR1 MNHNS, CDR2 SASEGT. V was clipped by 2 bases and J by 4 bases, with 11 bases between them. The CDR3 spans 14 residues. DNA of the CDR3: TGTGCCAGCAGTGAACTAGCGTTAGGAGAGACCCAGTACTTC. It encodes CASSELALGETQYF.

Concerning this clone: The CDR3 does not close with the conserved phenylalanine or tryptophan, likely indicating a read error. The gene calls are TRBV9 and TRBJ2-3, with 9 bases aligning to TRBD2. J was trimmed by 2 bases and V by 4 bases; bases with no gene match: 2. The CDR3 extends over 14 amino acids. Germline CDR1 SGDLS, CDR2 YYNGEE. CDR3 protein: CASSPSGNTDTQYL. The CDR3 DNA follows: TGTGCCAGCAGCCCTAGCGGGAACACAGATACGCAGTATCTT.

This sequence joins TRBV2 and TRBJ1-4; D is perhaps TRBD1 (5 bases). Trimming shortened V by 3 bases and J by 5 bases, and 13 bases separated the two germline ends. The CDR3 loop spans 15 amino acids. The V gene's germline CDR1 is SNHLY and CDR2 FYNNEI. The CDR3 loop reads CASSEGQTSNEKLFF. In DNA, the CDR3 is TGTGCCAGCAGTGAGGGGCAGACATCAAATGAAAAACTGTTTTTT.

The V call is TRBV5-1, the J call TRBJ1-3; TRBD1 is a possible D gene (6 bases). Trimming stripped 4 bases from V and 0 bases from J, with 14 bases between. The germline CDR1 and CDR2 sequences are SGHRS and YFSETQ. This CDR3 comprises 16 residues. The CDR3 loop reads CASSGRTGTSGNTIYF. The CDR3 region has the DNA TGCGCCAGCAGCGGCCGAACAGGGACCTCTGGAAACACCATATATTTT.

The chain recombines TRBV18 with TRBJ1-6; TRBD1 agrees at 11 bases. The CDR3 is made up of 17 amino acids. Germline CDR1 reads KGHSH; CDR2 reads LQKENI. Germline trimming cut 4 bases from V and 5 bases from J; bases unmatched to any gene: 7. Written as DNA, the CDR3 is TGTGCCAGCTCACAGGGACAGGGGGTAGAAGATAATTCACCCCTCCACTTT. Its protein product is CASSQGQGVEDNSPLHF.

The V gene is TRBV6-5, the J gene TRBJ2-1; 11 positions match TRBD2. With V trimmed by 6 bases and J by 4 bases, 5 bases remained unmatched. CDR1 and CDR2 (germline): MNHEY, SVGAGI. The CDR3 extends over 15 amino acids. CDR3 in amino acids: CASRWRTSGYNEQFF. Written as DNA, the CDR3 is TGTGCCAGCAGATGGCGGACTAGCGGGTACAATGAGCAGTTCTTC.

The V gene is TRBV4-1, the J gene TRBJ2-3; D ambiguous. The V end lost 1 base, the J end lost 2 bases, and 10 bases lay between the germline ends. This CDR3 has 15 residues. Germline V gene data show CDR1 as MGHRA and CDR2 as YSYEKL. The CDR3 spells CASSQVADTTDTQYF. In nucleotides, the CDR3 is TGCGCCAGCAGCCAAGTTGCCGACACCACAGATACGCAGTATTTT.

The chain recombines TRBV5-1 with TRBJ1-4; no definite D call. V was shortened by 5 bases and J by 5 bases, with 4 bases between the two germline ends. The germline V gene has CDR1 SGHRS and CDR2 YFSETQ. The CDR3 contains 11 residues. The CDR3 loop reads CASSSNEKLFF. DNA of the CDR3: TGCGCCAGCAGTTCAAATGAAAAACTGTTTTTT.

The chain uses TRBV27 and TRBJ1-2; 8 bases are a match to TRBD1. This CDR3 has 11 residues. From germline, CDR1 is MNHEY and CDR2 SMNVEV (reference sequence). V shed 7 bases, J shed 11 bases, and the junction held 6 bases outside the gene matches. The CDR3 spells CASKRQGLYTF. The DNA for the CDR3 is TGTGCCAGCAAAAGACAGGGGTTGTACACCTTC.

The rearrangement joins TRBV18 to TRBJ2-7; D remains unclear. The tail of the sequence fits TRBJ2-5 better, so the J call may be wrong. The germline CDR1 and CDR2 sequences are KGHSH and LQKENI. CDR3 length equals 13 residues. The DNA of the CDR3 is TGTGCCAGCTCACCCCCGGGTGGGGAGACCCAGTACTTC. Translated: CASSPPGGETQYF.

The V call is TRBV7-9, the J call TRBJ2-6; D is possibly TRBD2 (5 bases). Germline CDR1 SEHNR, CDR2 FQNEAQ (reference sequence). Between the trimmed V and J ends, which lost 1 base and 0 bases, there was a span of 16 bases. The CDR3 extends over 19 amino acids. This chain's CDR3 is CASSLGVGNGISGANVLTF. In DNA, the CDR3 is TGTGCCAGCAGCTTAGGTGTGGGGAACGGGATCTCTGGGGCCAACGTCCTGACTTTC.

This chain links TRBV7-9 with TRBJ2-7; D may be TRBD2 (5 bases). The CDR3 runs 12 residues. CDR1 is SEHNR, CDR2 FQNEAQ, per germline (reference sequence). V lost 1 base to trimming and J lost 4 bases, with 5 bases between them. The CDR3 DNA is TGTGCCAGCAGCTTAGAGCGGTACGAGCAGTACTTC. This gives the protein CASSLERYEQYF.

V is TRBV9 and J is TRBJ2-3, with 10 bases aligning to TRBD2. V lost 0 bases and J lost 2; bases outside the gene matches: 3. This CDR3 has 16 amino acids. Germline lookup yields CDR1 SGDLS and CDR2 YYNGEE. Here the CDR3 reads CASSVVAGGLTDTQYF. CDR3 sequence (DNA): TGTGCCAGCAGCGTAGTAGCGGGAGGCCTCACAGATACGCAGTATTTT.